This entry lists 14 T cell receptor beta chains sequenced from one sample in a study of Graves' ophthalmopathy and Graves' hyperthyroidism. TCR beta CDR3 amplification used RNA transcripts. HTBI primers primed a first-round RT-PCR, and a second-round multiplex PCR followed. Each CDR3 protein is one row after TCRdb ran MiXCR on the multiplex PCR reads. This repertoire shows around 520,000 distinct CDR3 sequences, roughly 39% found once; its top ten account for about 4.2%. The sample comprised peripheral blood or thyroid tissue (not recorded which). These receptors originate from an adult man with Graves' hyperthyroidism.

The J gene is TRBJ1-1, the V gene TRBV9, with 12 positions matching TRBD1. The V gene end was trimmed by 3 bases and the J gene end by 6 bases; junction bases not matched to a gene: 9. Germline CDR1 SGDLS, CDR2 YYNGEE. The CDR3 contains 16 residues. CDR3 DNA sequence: TGTGCCAGCAGCGCCCAGGGACAGGGGGCGATCGCTGAAGCTTTCTTT. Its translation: CASSAQGQGAIAEAFF.

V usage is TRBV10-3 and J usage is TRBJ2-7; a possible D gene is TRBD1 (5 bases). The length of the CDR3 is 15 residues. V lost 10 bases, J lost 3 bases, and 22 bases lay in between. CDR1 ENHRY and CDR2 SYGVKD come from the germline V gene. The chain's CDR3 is CASSESTATYYEQYF. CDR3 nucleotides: TGTGCCAGCAGCGAATCGACAGCCACCTACTACGAGCAGTACTTC.

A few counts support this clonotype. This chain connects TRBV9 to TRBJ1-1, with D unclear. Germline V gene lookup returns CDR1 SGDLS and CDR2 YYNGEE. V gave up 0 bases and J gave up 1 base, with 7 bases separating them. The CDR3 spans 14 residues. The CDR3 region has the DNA TGTGCCAGCAGCGTAGTGACGGAGAACACTGAAGCTTTCTTT. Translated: CASSVVTENTEAFF. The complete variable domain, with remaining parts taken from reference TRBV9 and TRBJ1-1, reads DSGVTQTPKHLITATGQRVTLRCSPRSGDLSVYWYQQSLDQGLQFLIQYYNGEERAKGNILERFSAQQFPDLHSELNLSSLELGDSALYFCASSVVTENTEAFFGQGTRLTVV.

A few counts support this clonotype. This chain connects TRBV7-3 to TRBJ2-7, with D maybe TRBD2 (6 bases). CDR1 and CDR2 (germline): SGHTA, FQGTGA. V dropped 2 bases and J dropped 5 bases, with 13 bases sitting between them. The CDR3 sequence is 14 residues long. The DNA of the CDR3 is TGTGCCAGCAGCTTAGGAGGGAGAGGCGACGAGCAGTACTTC. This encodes CASSLGGRGDEQYF.

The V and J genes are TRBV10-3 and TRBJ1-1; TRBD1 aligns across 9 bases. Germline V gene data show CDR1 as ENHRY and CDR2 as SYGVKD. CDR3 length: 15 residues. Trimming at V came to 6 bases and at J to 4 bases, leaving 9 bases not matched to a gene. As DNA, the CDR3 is TGTGCCATCAGACCGGGACAGGGTTTGGGCACTGAAGCTTTCTTT. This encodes CAIRPGQGLGTEAFF.

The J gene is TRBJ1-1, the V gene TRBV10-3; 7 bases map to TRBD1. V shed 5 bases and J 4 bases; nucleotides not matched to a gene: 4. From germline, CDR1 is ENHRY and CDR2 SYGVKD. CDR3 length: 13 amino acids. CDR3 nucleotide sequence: TGTGCCATCAGTACAGGGGTAACCACTGAAGCTTTCTTT. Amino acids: CAISTGVTTEAFF.

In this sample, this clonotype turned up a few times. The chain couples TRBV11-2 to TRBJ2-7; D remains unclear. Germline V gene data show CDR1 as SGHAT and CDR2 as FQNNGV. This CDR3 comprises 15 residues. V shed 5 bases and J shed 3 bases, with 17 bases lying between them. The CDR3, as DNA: TGTGCCAGCAGCCAAGAGTTCTCGGGCTTCTACGAGCAGTACTTC. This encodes CASSQEFSGFYEQYF.

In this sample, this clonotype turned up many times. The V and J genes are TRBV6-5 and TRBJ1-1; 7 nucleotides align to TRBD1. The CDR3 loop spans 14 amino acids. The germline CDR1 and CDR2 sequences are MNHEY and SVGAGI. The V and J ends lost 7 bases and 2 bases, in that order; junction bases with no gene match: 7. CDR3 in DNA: TGTGCCAGCATTCCAGGGGGACTCAACACTGAAGCTTTCTTT. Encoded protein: CASIPGGLNTEAFF.

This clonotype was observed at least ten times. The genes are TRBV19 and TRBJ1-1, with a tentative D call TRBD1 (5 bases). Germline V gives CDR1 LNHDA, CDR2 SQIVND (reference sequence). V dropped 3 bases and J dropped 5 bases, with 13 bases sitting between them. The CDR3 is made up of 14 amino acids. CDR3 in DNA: TGTGCCAGTAGTATCCGGCAGGGAGGAACTGAAGCTTTCTTT. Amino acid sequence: CASSIRQGGTEAFF.

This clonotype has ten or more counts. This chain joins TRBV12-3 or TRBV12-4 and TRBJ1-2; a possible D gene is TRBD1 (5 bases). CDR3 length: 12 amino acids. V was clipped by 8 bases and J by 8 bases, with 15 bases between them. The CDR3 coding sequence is TGTGCCAGCGGCATTTCAGGGCCCGGCTACACCTTC. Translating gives CASGISGPGYTF.

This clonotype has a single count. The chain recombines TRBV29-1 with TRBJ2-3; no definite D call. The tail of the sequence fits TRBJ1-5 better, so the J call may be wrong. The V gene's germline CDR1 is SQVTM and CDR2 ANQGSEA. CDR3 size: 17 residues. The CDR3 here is CSVQSGLTLLVTDTQHF. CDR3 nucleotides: TGCAGCGTTCAAAGCGGACTGACCCTCTTAGTCACAGATACGCAGCATTTT.

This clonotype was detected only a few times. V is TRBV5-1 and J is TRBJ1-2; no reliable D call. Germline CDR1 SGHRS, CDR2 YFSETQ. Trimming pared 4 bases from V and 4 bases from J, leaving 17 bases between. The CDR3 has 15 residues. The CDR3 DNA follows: TGCGCCAGCAGCCCGCCCCGACAAACCGTCTATGGCTACACCTTC. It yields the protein CASSPPRQTVYGYTF.

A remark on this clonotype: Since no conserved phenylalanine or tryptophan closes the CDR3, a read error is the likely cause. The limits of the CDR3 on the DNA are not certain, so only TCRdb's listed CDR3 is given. This CDR3 reads CASSLAAI. V is TRBV7-9 and J is TRBJ1-3. Inclusive of both ends, the CDR3 amounts to 8 amino acids. Germline-derived CDR1 and CDR2 are SEHNR and FQNEAQ (reference sequence).

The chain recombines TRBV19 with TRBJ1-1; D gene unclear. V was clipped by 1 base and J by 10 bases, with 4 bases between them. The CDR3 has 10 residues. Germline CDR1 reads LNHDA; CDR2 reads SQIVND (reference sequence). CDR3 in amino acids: CASSIGVAFF. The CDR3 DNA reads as TGTGCCAGTAGTATAGGGGTAGCTTTCTTT.